These T cell receptor beta chains were read from a single sample in a study of blood T cell repertoires in COVID-19. Method: immunoSEQ multiplex PCR; TCRdb's copy keeps in-frame clones and lacks some. Here the sample spans approximately 250,000 clones, 75% to 85% being singletons. The sequenced sample was PBMCs or T cells enriched from blood (not recorded which). Every receptor here comes from a woman aged 50 to 65 with acute COVID-19. Both conserved end residues are part of each CDR3. Some rows mark clone size as missing; the rest say once, few, many or name a class of expanded clone.

TRBV18,NA,CASSPPTGGARDTQYF
TRBV5-4,once,CASSLQVANTEAFF
TRBV3-1/TRBV3-2,NA,CASSLTRVAGYSGANVLTF
TRBV5-6,NA,CASSFSGANAEAFF
TRBV11-2,NA,CASSLEGTPRGYTF
TRBV18,NA,CASSPLLAGGPLAYEQYF
TRBV18,NA,CASSNTTGISPLHF
TRBV5-1,NA,CASSLGQGIADTQYF
TRBV4-3,once,CASSHPGQGANTEAFF
TRBV5-6,NA,CASSWGQGGQPQHF